This passage covers 14 T cell receptor delta chains from one sample sequenced in a study of human gamma delta and Vdelta1 T cells. TCRdb ran CATT on the PCR reads. The table has some 6,100 delta-chain clones, about 9.4% seen once. Source material: naive CD27+ Vdelta1 gamma-delta T cells from blood. Source of these receptors: a human donor in good health.

The gene calls are TRDV1 and TRDJ1, with 10 bases aligning to TRDD3. Unmatched junction bases numbered 23, after V lost 0 bases and J lost 10 bases. This CDR3 contains 20 residues. Looked up from germline, CDR1 is TSWWSYY and CDR2 is QGS. This CDR3 is CALGELGPTGGSPARLGLIF. The CDR3 DNA reads as TGTGCTCTTGGGGAACTTGGACCGACTGGGGGATCCCCAGCCCGATTGGGACTCATCTTT.

With respect to this clone: The junction shows a germline mismatch at one end, possibly a read error. The V and J genes are TRDV1 and TRDJ1, with TRDD3 matching over 9 bases. The CDR3 is 23 residues long. Looked up from germline, CDR1 is TSWWSYY and CDR2 is QGS. CDR3 nucleotides: TGTGCTCCTGGGGAATCGGGCCCGGGGTCCCTGAAATCTGGGGGATCGGTTAAAGATAAACTCATCTTT. Amino acid sequence: CAPGESGPGSLKSGGSVKDKLIF.

This clone is labeled as medium-sized. The chain couples TRDV1 to TRDJ1; 11 nucleotides line up with TRDD3. The CDR3 consists of 21 residues. V trimming: 7 bases; J trimming: 0 bases; junction bases outside the gene matches: 22. Germline V lookup: CDR1 TSWWSYY, CDR2 QGS. DNA for the CDR3: TGTGCTCTTGACGCCAAATCATTCCGTACTGGGGGATATCGCCACACCGATAAACTCATCTTT. It translates to CALDAKSFRTGGYRHTDKLIF.

This clone was found a few times. It may be a read error: a sequence one base away is much more abundant. V is TRDV1 and J is TRDJ1; 11 nucleotides line up with TRDD3. The CDR3 is 21 residues long. Germline-derived CDR1 and CDR2 are TSWWSYY and QGS. The CDR3 coding sequence is TGTGCTCCTGGGGAACTCGCCTTCCTTAATGGGGGATACGCTAAAGGCGATAAACTCATCTTT. Protein: CAPGELAFLNGGYAKGDKLIF.

This clone was counted only a few times. A much larger clonotype is one base distant, so this may be a read error. V and J are TRDV1 and TRDJ1; 13 nucleotides match TRDD3. This CDR3 contains 24 residues. The ends lost 4 bases at V and 0 bases at J; junction bases unmatched: 26. Germline V gene lookup returns CDR1 TSWWSYY and CDR2 QGS. The CDR3: CALGGLELALTGGYVNPYTDKLIF. CDR3 nucleotide sequence: TGTGCTCTTGGGGGACTAGAACTCGCCCTAACTGGGGGATACGTCAATCCTTACACCGATAAACTCATCTTT.

Only a few counts were recorded for this clone. An end of the junction does not agree with germline; a read error may underlie this. The chain has TRDV1 and TRDJ1, with 10 bases aligning to TRDD3. CDR3 length: 18 residues. Germline CDR1 TSWWSYY, CDR2 QGS. CDR3 sequence reads: CALEELYLEYWGIGKLIF. The DNA for the CDR3 is TGTGCTCTTGAGGAACTATATCTCGAGTACTGGGGGATTGGTAAACTCATCTTT.

This clone is judged medium-sized. V and J are TRDV1 and TRDJ1; perhaps TRDD3 as D (6 bases). The germline CDR1 and CDR2 sequences are TSWWSYY and QGS. V lost 0 bases to trimming and J lost 0 bases, with 17 bases between them. The CDR3 runs 18 residues. This CDR3 is CALGELRRWGSDTDKLIF. Written as DNA, the CDR3 is TGTGCTCTTGGGGAACTACGTCGCTGGGGATCCGACACCGATAAACTCATCTTT.

This clone occurred a few times. It may be a read error: a sequence one base away is much more abundant. This rearrangement joins TRDV1 to TRDJ1, with 9 bases that match TRDD3. This CDR3 comprises 24 residues. V lost 2 bases to trimming and J lost 2 bases; unmatched junction nucleotides: 30. The germline CDR1 and CDR2 sequences are TSWWSYY and QGS. The CDR3 sequence is CALGEARGYDKVRMGDITTDKLIF. CDR3 nucleotide sequence: TGTGCTCTTGGGGAAGCTCGAGGTTATGACAAGGTCCGTATGGGGGATATTACGACCGATAAACTCATCTTT.

This clone turned up a few times. TCRdb's protein for this DNA is that of a much larger clone and differs from the translation at residue 7, likely a read error; the protein shown is the DNA translation. V and J are TRDV1 and TRDJ1, with 9 bases that match TRDD3. The V gene end was trimmed by 4 bases and the J gene end by 0 bases; junction bases not matched to a gene: 15. Per the germline V gene, CDR1 is TSWWSYY and CDR2 is QGS. The CDR3 extends over 19 amino acids. The CDR3 nucleotides read TGTGCTCTTGGGGGTCTCCTCCGGGGATACGTAGGGTACACCGATAAACTCATCTTT. Translating it yields CALGGLLRGYVGYTDKLIF.

About this clone itself: A read error likely explains this, since a far larger clone differs by one base. Different DNA sequences within this sample yield the same CDR3. V usage is TRDV1 and J usage is TRDJ1; 13 bases fit TRDD3. Trimming took 1 base from V and 10 from J; bases not matched to a gene: 27. This CDR3 region has 22 residues. Germline CDR1 TSWWSYY, CDR2 QGS. CDR3 bases: TGTGCTCTTGGGGAACGGCCCGTGCGGCTTCCTAAATTTACTGGGGGATACGATCGACTCATCTTT. It yields the protein CALGERPVRLPKFTGGYDRLIF.

A remark on this clone: The TCRdb protein, from a much larger clone, departs from this DNA's translation at residue 5, likely by read error; the protein shown derives from the DNA. The rearrangement links TRDV2 to TRDJ1; possibly TRDD3 for D (6 bases). Trimming took off 9 bases at V and 9 bases at J, with 19 bases between the two ends. CDR3 length: 12 residues. In germline, CDR1 is GEAIGNYY, CDR2 EKD. The chain's CDR3 is CASTWGSIQLIF. CDR3 bases: TGTGCCAGTACTTGGGGATCGATCCAACTCATCTTT.

In its sample, this clone was seen a few times. The protein in TCRdb stems from a much larger clone and differs at residue 13 from this DNA's translation, likely a read error; here the protein is translated from the DNA. This sequence joins TRDV1 and TRDJ1; 10 bases match TRDD3. Germline V gene sequence: CDR1 TSWWSYY, CDR2 QGS. Losses at the gene ends were 5 bases for V and 4 bases for J; bases not matched to a gene: 16. The CDR3 loop spans 18 amino acids. This chain's CDR3 is CALGPPRTGGFYIDKLIF. The DNA of the CDR3 is TGTGCTCTTGGGCCCCCGCGTACTGGGGGATTTTACATCGATAAACTCATCTTT.

In this sample, this clone turned up a few times. This likely came from a read error, as a far larger clone is one base away. Within the sample, other DNA sequences also encode this same CDR3. The chain uses TRDV1 and TRDJ1, with a possible D match to TRDD3 (6 bases). CDR1 is TSWWSYY and CDR2 is QGS in the germline V gene. The CDR3 consists of 21 residues. Between the trimmed V and J ends, which lost 10 bases and 0 bases, there was a span of 36 bases. CDR3 amino acids: CAPAYFAKTLPGEWYTDKLIF. Here the CDR3 DNA reads TGTGCTCCCGCCTACTTCGCCAAAACTCTCCCTGGGGAATGGTACACCGATAAACTCATCTTT.

Only a few counts were recorded for this clone. The chain is built from TRDV1 and TRDJ1, with TRDD3 as a possible D gene (5 bases). Deletions cut 1 base from V and 0 bases from J, with 30 bases between. This CDR3 comprises 22 residues. Per the germline V gene, CDR1 is TSWWSYY and CDR2 is QGS. The CDR3 region is CALGERRGAGVVSPTYTDKLIF. The CDR3 DNA reads TGTGCTCTTGGGGAACGACGGGGGGCGGGGGTTGTTTCTCCCACGTACACCGATAAACTCATCTTT.